The present T cell receptor beta chain was sequenced within a study of blood T cell repertoires in COVID-19. Study summary: COVID-19 samples from acute and convalescent phases originated in the United States, Italy and Spain. PBMCs, B-cell-depleted T cells, or T cells were the source of the cDNA or gDNA that made up the material.

Methods used by the authors: Amplification of reference gene primers provided the estimated nucleated cell counts. Sequenced by immunoSEQ multiplex PCR; TCRdb stores in-frame clones only, minus some. From that table come the V and J calls and clone size; the DNA was used to work out D and trimming. Among approximately 66,000 clones listed, about 70% were seen once. V was clipped by 4 bases and J by 0 bases; unmatched bases: 4. CDR3 length: 15 amino acids. Germline CDR1 SGHTA, CDR2 FQGNSA. This TCR derives from a man aged 55-75 years with acute or convalescent COVID-19. V gene TRBV7-2 combines with J gene TRBJ1-1; TRBD1 matches 8 bases. Input material: peripheral blood. The CDR3 nucleotides read TGTGCCAGCAGCTCAACAGGGGGAATGAACACTGAAGCTTTCTTT. This sequence encodes CASSSTGGMNTEAFF. Complete variable domain (other parts from reference TRBV7-2 and TRBJ1-1): GAGVSQSPSNKVTEKGKDVELRCDPISGHTALYWYRQSLGQGLEFLIYFQGNSAPDKSGLPSDRFSAERTGGSVSTLTIQRTQQEDSAVYLCASSSTGGMNTEAFFGQGTRLTVV.